The next 3 T cell receptor beta chains were all read from a single sample in a study of spatial heterogeneity in lung cancer. Whole-study findings and limits: Counts of expanded alpha and beta TCRs within tumors tracked the tumor nonsynonymous mutation count.

As to time point: sample taken at primary tumor resection. These receptors' antigens are unknown. TCRdb re-derived calls from the 5' RACE reads in MiXCR, one entry per CDR3 protein. The sample includes 9,500 to 14,000 distinct CDR3 sequences, about 15% of them seen just once. Specimen: lung tumor tissue, collected at surgery. These receptors came from a male donor with early-stage non-small cell lung cancer.

By share, this clonotype counts as medium-sized. The chain couples TRBV5-1 to TRBJ1-5; tentatively, D is TRBD1 (6 bases). The CDR3 totals 16 residues. V lost 1 base to trimming and J lost 1 base, with 12 bases between them. The germline V gene has CDR1 SGHRS and CDR2 YFSETQ. CDR3: CASSLTGTGSNQPQHF. The CDR3 DNA is TGCGCCAGCAGCTTGACAGGGACGGGGAGCAATCAGCCCCAGCATTTT.

The rearrangement uses TRBV12-3 or TRBV12-4 and TRBJ1-1; D is uncertain. This CDR3 comprises 12 residues. The V and J ends lost 4 bases and 6 bases respectively, with 9 bases between them. In nucleotides, the CDR3 is TGTGCCAGCAGTTCCCTATTTGCTGAAGCTTTCTTT. Encoded protein: CASSSLFAEAFF.

This clonotype was seen repeatedly, ten times or more. The gene calls are TRBV12-3 or TRBV12-4 and TRBJ2-3; tentatively, D is TRBD2 (5 bases). CDR3 length: 14 amino acids. The germline V and J ends were trimmed by 7 bases and 7 bases, with 18 bases remaining between them. DNA for the CDR3: TGTGCCAGCACCCCCGTGGGTAGCGCACATACGCAGTATTTT. Encoded protein: CASTPVGSAHTQYF.